This T cell receptor (beta chain) was recovered during a study of T cell repertoires in cytomegalovirus infection. The J segment lost 5 bases and the V segment lost 6 bases, leaving 9 bases of the junction unmatched. CDR1 and CDR2 (germline): SGHTA, FQGNSA. This CDR3 comprises 16 residues. Via MiXCR, TCRdb re-called the reads, giving one row per CDR3 protein. The sample shows a few hundred thousand distinct CDR3 sequences, roughly 42% of them seen only once. A remark on this clonotype: Its target is not known.

This TCR derives from a human donor in good health (CMV status not recorded). Some clones in this sample may be carry-over from other donors' samples. This chain joins TRBV7-2 and TRBJ2-3; 12 nucleotides match TRBD2. Specimen: cultured PBMCs, collected from culture after CMV antigen stimulation. The CDR3 DNA reads TGTGCCAGCAGGAGACTAGCGGGGGCCCGGGGAGATACGCAGTATTTT. It codes for CASRRLAGARGDTQYF.